Listed here is a single TCR beta chain. Trimming stripped 4 bases from V and 4 bases from J, with 19 bases between. The CDR3 sequence is 16 residues long. Germline-derived CDR1 and CDR2 are LGHNA and YSLEER. Nominally healthy donors were sampled, though unrecorded immune exposures were likely. The PCR ran on 60 Vbeta and 13 Jbeta primers. Only in-frame clones appear in the TCRdb table, and some are missing; sequencing was by immunoSEQ multiplex PCR. Of under 100,000 clones in the sample, around 70% were seen once. This entry is derived from a study of cytomegalovirus exposure and HLA in healthy donors.

The sequence was obtained from a woman aged 45-59 years in good health and CMV-seropositive. Specimen: PBMCs. The rearrangement joins TRBV4-3 to TRBJ1-1; possibly TRBD1 for D (6 bases). This chain's CDR3 is CASSLAGGLTGTEAFF. In nucleotides, the CDR3 is TGCGCCAGCAGCCTCGCCGGGGGGCTGACGGGCACTGAAGCTTTCTTT.